This is a list of T cell receptor beta chains from one sample in a study of cytomegalovirus exposure and HLA in healthy donors. The table came from immunoSEQ multiplex PCR; TCRdb's copy has only in-frame clones and leaves some out. This sample has approximately 130,000 clones; about 80% occur once, and the top ten carry around 3.6%. The sequenced sample was PBMCs. All receptors derive from a man under 40 in good health and CMV-seronegative. Each CDR3 is given with its conserved first and last residue. A D gene is named only where the DNA matches it firmly. Size is omitted from some rows. Given values are once, few, many or a class for expanded clones.

clone_size j_call v_call d_call cdr3_nt cdr3_aa
NA TRBJ1-3 TRBV21-1 NA TGTGCCAGCAAACTCGGTGGGCCTTACTCTGGAAACACCATATATTTT CASKLGGPYSGNTIYF
NA TRBJ1-5 TRBV18 NA TGTGCCAGCTCACCACCAGCGGGGACGATCAATCAGCCCCAGCATTTT CASSPPAGTINQPQHF
once TRBJ1-4 TRBV27 NA TGTGCCAGCAGTTTATCGGGGGCCGTGAATGAAAAACTGTTTTTT CASSLSGAVNEKLFF
NA TRBJ2-2 TRBV7-3 TRBD1 TGTGCCAGCAGCCCCACAGGGGCAGGCGCGAACACCGGGGAGCTGTTTTTT CASSPTGAGANTGELFF
few TRBJ1-1 TRBV29-1 NA TGCAGCGGCGATCCAGGGGCGGGTACTGAAGCTTTCTTT CSGDPGAGTEAFF
NA TRBJ1-5 TRBV27 TRBD1 TGTGCCAGCAGTCCCCGGGACAGTAGTCAGCCCCAGCATTTT CASSPRDSSQPQHF
NA TRBJ1-2 TRBV15 NA TGTGCCACCAGCAGAGGAGGGCGGGGGGCTGGTGGCTATGGCTACACCTTC CATSRGGRGAGGYGYTF
NA TRBJ2-3 TRBV27 NA TGTGCCAGCAGTTTATGGACAACTGGTAGCACAGATACGCAGTATTTT CASSLWTTGSTDTQYF
few TRBJ2-3 TRBV6-5 NA TGTGCCAGCAGTTACAAAGGGGTGGCAGATACGCAGTATTTT CASSYKGVADTQYF
NA TRBJ1-5 TRBV28 NA TGTGCCAGCAGTCCAAGGACACCGGCCCAGCATTTT CASSPRTPAQHF
NA TRBJ2-5 TRBV27 TRBD1 TGTGCCAGCAGTGGAGCCGGGACAGGGGAAGAGACCCAGTACTTC CASSGAGTGEETQYF
NA TRBJ2-6 TRBV2 TRBD1 TGTGCCAGCAGCGTACAGGGGGCTGGGGCCAACGTCCTGACTTTC CASSVQGAGANVLTF
NA TRBJ2-7 TRBV6-5 TRBD2 TGTGCCAGCAGTTACGGCGGGAGTTATCACTACGAGCAGTACTTC CASSYGGSYHYEQYF
once TRBJ2-5 TRBV9 TRBD2 TGTGCCAGCAGCGTAGGACTAGCGGGAGACGGGACCCAGTACTTC CASSVGLAGDGTQYF
few TRBJ2-1 TRBV19 NA TGTGCCAGTAGTATGTTCCCAAGGGGTGGGGGCGTTTACAATGAGCAGTTCTTC CASSMFPRGGGVYNEQFF
NA TRBJ2-5 TRBV11-2 TRBD2 TGTGCCAGCAGCATCGGGACTAGCGGAGTACAAGAGACCCAGTACTTC CASSIGTSGVQETQYF
NA TRBJ1-2 TRBV5-1 NA TGCGCCAGCAGCTTGGATGGAGCCGGCTACACCTTC CASSLDGAGYTF
NA TRBJ2-2 TRBV6-5 NA TGTGCCAGCAGTCCCGAGGGCTTCACCGGGGAGCTGTTTTTT CASSPEGFTGELFF
NA TRBJ2-6 TRBV6-6 NA TGTGCCAGCTCGGAGATCTCTGGGGCCAACGTCCTGACTTTC CASSEISGANVLTF
NA TRBJ2-7 TRBV7-8 TRBD1 TGTGCCAGCAGCTTAGGCCACAGGGGCTACGAGCAGTACTTC CASSLGHRGYEQYF
once TRBJ1-1 TRBV27 TRBD1 TGTGCCAGCAGTTTAATCACAGGGGGTCGACACACTGAAGCTTTCTTT CASSLITGGRHTEAFF
NA TRBJ2-2 TRBV11-3 TRBD2 TGTGCCAGCAGCTCGGGACTAGCGGGAGTGGAGGAGCTGTTTTTT CASSSGLAGVEELFF
NA TRBJ1-5 TRBV13 TRBD1 TGTGCCAGCAGCCTTGGACAGGGGGGCAATCAGCCCCAGCATTTT CASSLGQGGNQPQHF
NA TRBJ1-3 TRBV10-3 NA TGTGCCATCAGTAGGGGTCGGGGGAGCTCTGGAAACACCATATATTTT CAISRGRGSSGNTIYF
NA TRBJ2-7 TRBV10-3 TRBD1 TGTGCCATCAGGGACAGGGAACCCGAGCAGTACTTC CAIRDREPEQYF
NA TRBJ2-5 TRBV30 TRBD2 TGTGCCTGGGACACTAGCGGGAGCGGGGGGTTCCAAGAGACCCAGTACTTC CAWDTSGSGGFQETQYF
NA TRBJ1-4 TRBV14 TRBD1 TGTGCCAGCAGCCAAGCCCAGGGGGCAGTTGGAAAACTGTTTTTT CASSQAQGAVGKLFF
once TRBJ1-3 TRBV6-5 NA TGTGCCAGCAGAGCACGGTTCTCTGGAAACACCATATATTTT CASRARFSGNTIYF
NA TRBJ2-2 TRBV7-7 NA TGTGCCAGCAGCTTATCAGTTTCCGCGAACACCGGGGAGCTGTTTTTT CASSLSVSANTGELFF
NA TRBJ2-5 TRBV7-2 TRBD2 TGTGCCAGCAGCTTAGTGGTAGCGGGGGGCCAAGAGACCCAGTACTTC CASSLVVAGGQETQYF